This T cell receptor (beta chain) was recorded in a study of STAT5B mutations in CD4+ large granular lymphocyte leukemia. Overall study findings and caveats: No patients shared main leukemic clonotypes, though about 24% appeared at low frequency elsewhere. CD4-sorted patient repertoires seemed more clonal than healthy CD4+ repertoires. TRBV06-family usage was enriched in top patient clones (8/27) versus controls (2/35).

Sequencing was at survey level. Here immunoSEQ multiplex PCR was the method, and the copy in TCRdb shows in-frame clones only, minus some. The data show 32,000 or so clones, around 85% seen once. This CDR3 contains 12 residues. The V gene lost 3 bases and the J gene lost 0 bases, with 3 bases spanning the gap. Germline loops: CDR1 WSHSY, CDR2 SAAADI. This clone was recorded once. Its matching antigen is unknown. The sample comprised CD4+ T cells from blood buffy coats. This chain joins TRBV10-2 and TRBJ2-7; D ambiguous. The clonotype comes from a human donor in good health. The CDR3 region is CASSETSYEQYF. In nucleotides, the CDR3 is TGCGCCAGCAGTGAAACCTCCTACGAGCAGTACTTC.